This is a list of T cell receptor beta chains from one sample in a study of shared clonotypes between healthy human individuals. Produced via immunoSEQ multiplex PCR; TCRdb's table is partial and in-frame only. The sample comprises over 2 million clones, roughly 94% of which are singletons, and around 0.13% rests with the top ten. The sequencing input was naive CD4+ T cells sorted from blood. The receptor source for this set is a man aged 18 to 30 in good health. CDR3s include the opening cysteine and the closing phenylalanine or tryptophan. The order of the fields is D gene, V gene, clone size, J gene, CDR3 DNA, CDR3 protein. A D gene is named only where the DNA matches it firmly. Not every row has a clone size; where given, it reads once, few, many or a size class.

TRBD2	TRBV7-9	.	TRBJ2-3	TGTGCCAGCAGCTCGGGACTAGCGGGAGCTACAGATACGCAGTATTTT	CASSSGLAGATDTQYF
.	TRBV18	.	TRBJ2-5	TGTGCCAGCCAACAGGGCTTTCAAGAGACCCAGTACTTC	CASQQGFQETQYF
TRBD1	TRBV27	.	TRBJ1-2	TGTGCCAGCAGTTTGGGGACAGTCAATTCGTTATATGGCTACACCTTC	CASSLGTVNSLYGYTF
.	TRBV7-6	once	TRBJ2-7	TGTGCCAGCTCACAGGCAAAAGCCTACGAGCAGTACTTC	CASSQAKAYEQYF
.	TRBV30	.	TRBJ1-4	TGTGCCTGGGCGAGGGAGTGGGCAACTAATGAAAAACTGTTTTTT	CAWAREWATNEKLFF
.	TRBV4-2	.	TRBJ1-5	TGTGCCAGCAGCCAAGATCGGTGCGACAGTTCTCTCTGTCAGCCCCAGCATTTT	CASSQDRCDSSLCQPQHF
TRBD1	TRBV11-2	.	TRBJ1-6	TGTGCCAGCAGCTTGGGACAGGGAGGTTTTAACTCACCCCTCCACTTT	CASSLGQGGFNSPLHF
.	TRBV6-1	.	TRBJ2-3	TGTGCCAGCAAAGGGTTGACAGATACGCAGTATTTT	CASKGLTDTQYF
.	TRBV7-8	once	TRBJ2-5	TGTGCCAGCAGCTTAGTCGGCAGGAGAGAAGAGACCCAGTACTTC	CASSLVGRREETQYF
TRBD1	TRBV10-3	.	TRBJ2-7	TGTGCCATCAGTGACAAGGGGGCAAGAGAGCAGTACTTC	CAISDKGAREQYF
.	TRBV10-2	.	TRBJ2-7	TGCGCCAGCAGTACCCCGACTGCTACCTACGAGCAGTACTTC	CASSTPTATYEQYF
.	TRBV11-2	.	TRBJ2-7	TGTGCCAGCAGCTTAGAGTATCTAGGGGCCGAGCAGTACTTC	CASSLEYLGAEQYF
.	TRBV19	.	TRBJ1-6	TGTGCCAGTAGTATGGCGGTGTATAATTCACCCCTCCACTTT	CASSMAVYNSPLHF
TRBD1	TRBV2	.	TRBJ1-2	TGTGCCAGCAGTGGGCTGACAGGGGTTGATGGCTACACCTTC	CASSGLTGVDGYTF
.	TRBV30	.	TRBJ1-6	TGTGCCTGGAAATACGGCGATAATTCACCCCTCCACTTT	CAWKYGDNSPLHF